A single sample gave rise to the 25 T cell receptor beta chains below, sequenced in a study of blood T cell repertoires in COVID-19. Profiled with immunoSEQ multiplex PCR; TCRdb holds only in-frame clones, not every one. This sample carries tens of thousands of clones, approximately 88% of them seen once, and the ten largest clones take over 5%. The sample taken for sequencing was peripheral blood. The receptors shown here come from a man between 60 and 75 years old with acute or convalescent COVID-19.

CDR3 amino acids: CAISTLSGTGQETQYF. As DNA, the CDR3 is TGTGCCATCAGCACCCTTTCGGGGACAGGACAAGAGACCCAGTACTTC. The gene calls are TRBV10-3 and TRBJ2-5; TRBD1 agrees at 8 bases. This CDR3 has 16 amino acids. With V trimmed by 6 bases and J by 2 bases, 11 bases remained unmatched. The germline V gene has CDR1 ENHRY and CDR2 SYGVKD.

V usage is TRBV15 and J usage is TRBJ2-1; 12 bases agree with TRBD2. The CDR3 is made up of 13 amino acids. V was clipped by 5 bases and J by 15 bases; unmatched bases: 8. Looked up from germline, CDR1 is LNHNV and CDR2 is YYDKDF (reference sequence). The CDR3 sequence is CATSAGLAGIRFF. Written as DNA, the CDR3 is TGTGCCACCAGCGCGGGACTAGCGGGTATAAGGTTCTTC.

This chain uses TRBV3-1 (or the pseudogene TRBV3-2) with TRBJ1-1, with 7 positions matching TRBD1. The V segment lost 4 bases and the J segment 2 bases; nucleotides outside the gene matches: 16. Germline assignment: CDR1 LGHDT and CDR2 YNNKEL (reference sequence). The CDR3 consists of 18 residues. CDR3 sequence: CASSRLKKGQALNTEAFF. The CDR3, as DNA: TGTGCCAGCAGCCGGCTCAAGAAAGGACAGGCCCTAAACACTGAAGCTTTCTTT.

This clone has a handful of counts. The DNA of the CDR3 is TGCGCCAGCAGCCTTTGGACTTACGGGGCAACTAATGAAAAACTGTTTTTT. Translating gives CASSLWTYGATNEKLFF. The chain joins TRBV4-3 to TRBJ1-4, with D hard to call. Germline V CDR1 and CDR2: LGHNA, YSLEER. This CDR3 contains 17 residues. The V and J ends lost 4 bases and 0 bases respectively, with 15 bases between them.

There are a few counts of this clone. This CDR3 reads CAISERRGYNEQFF. Written as DNA, the CDR3 is TGTGCCATCAGCGAGCGGAGGGGATACAATGAGCAGTTCTTC. The chain couples TRBV10-3 to TRBJ2-1; maybe TRBD2 (6 bases). CDR1 is ENHRY and CDR2 is SYGVKD in the germline V gene. CDR3 length: 14 amino acids. Trimming shortened V by 6 bases and J by 4 bases, and 13 bases separated the two germline ends.

The V and J genes are TRBV19 and TRBJ1-2; the match to TRBD1 covers 10 bases. Looked up from germline, CDR1 is LNHDA and CDR2 is SQIVND (reference sequence). V shed 5 bases, J shed 3 bases, and the junction held 3 bases outside the gene matches. The CDR3 length is 14 residues. The CDR3 nucleotides are TGTGCCAGTAGTTCGACAGGGGGCGACTATGGCTACACCTTC. Protein product: CASSSTGGDYGYTF.

The CDR3 loop reads CASREDRNYNSPLHF. The CDR3 DNA reads TGTGCCAGCAGAGAAGACAGGAACTATAATTCACCCCTCCACTTT. V usage is TRBV6-4 and J usage is TRBJ1-6, with a weak D call TRBD1 (6 bases). Trimming pared 6 bases from V and 3 bases from J, leaving 12 bases between. Germline CDR1 and CDR2: MRHNA and SNTAGT. The CDR3 is 15 amino acids.

This clone was recorded a few times. The chain combines TRBV5-8 with TRBJ1-5; 9 nucleotides agree with TRBD1. Germline V lookup: CDR1 SGHTS, CDR2 YDEGEE. The length of the CDR3 is 14 residues. With 4 bases clipped from V and 6 bases from J, the junction kept 5 bases outside the gene matches. The CDR3 region is CASSLGQGGQPQHF. The CDR3 DNA reads TGTGCCAGCAGCCTGGGACAGGGAGGTCAGCCCCAGCATTTT.

V is TRBV7-2 and J is TRBJ1-4; D is undetermined. Germline lookup yields CDR1 SGHTA and CDR2 FQGNSA. The germline V and J ends were trimmed by 1 base and 8 bases, with 8 bases remaining between them. The CDR3 is 13 amino acids. The CDR3 DNA follows: TGTGCCAGCAGCTTAGGACGGGTGGAAAAACTGTTTTTT. As protein: CASSLGRVEKLFF.

This clone has only a few counts. J is TRBJ1-3 and V is TRBV11-2; D unclear. The CDR3 runs 12 residues. Germline V lookup: CDR1 SGHAT, CDR2 FQNNGV. The V and J ends lost 5 bases and 9 bases respectively, with 11 bases between them. CDR3 region: CASSLHSRTIYF. DNA of the CDR3: TGTGCCAGCAGCCTCCATTCGCGCACCATATATTTT. Full variable domain (missing parts from reference TRBV11-2 and TRBJ1-3): EAGVAQSPRYKIIEKRQSVAFWCNPISGHATLYWYQQILGQGPKLLIQFQNNGVVDDSQLPKDRFSAERLKGVDSTLKIQPAKLEDSAVYLCASSLHSRTIYFGEGSWLTVV.

In its sample, this clone was seen once. The gene calls are TRBV11-3 and TRBJ2-5, with D tentatively TRBD1 (5 bases). The germline V gene has CDR1 SGHNT and CDR2 YENEEA. The CDR3 covers 14 residues. With 2 bases removed from V and 4 bases from J, the gap between germline ends came to 11 bases. DNA of the CDR3: TGTGCCAGCAGCTTAAATGGGCAGGGAGAGACCCAGTACTTC. This sequence encodes CASSLNGQGETQYF.

The J gene is TRBJ1-1, the V gene TRBV12-3 or TRBV12-4; unclear D gene. The CDR3 has 13 residues. Trimming left V 4 bases short and J 2 bases short, with 8 bases between. CDR3 coding DNA: TGTGCCAGCAGTTCCGACAAAAACACTGAAGCTTTCTTT. Amino acid sequence: CASSSDKNTEAFF.

The rearrangement links TRBV19 to TRBJ2-7, with 8 bases fitting TRBD1. The CDR3 is 13 amino acids. Germline V gene data show CDR1 as LNHDA and CDR2 as SQIVND (reference sequence). Germline trimming cut 8 bases from V and 3 bases from J; bases unmatched to any gene: 6. This CDR3 reads CASSTGGYYEQYF. CDR3 in DNA: TGTGCCAGTTCCACAGGGGGTTACTACGAGCAGTACTTC.

In its sample, this clone was seen once. The V gene is TRBV7-2, the J gene TRBJ2-7; D is unclear. There are 13 residues in the CDR3. Deletions cut 1 base from V and 3 bases from J, with 7 bases between. The germline V gene has CDR1 SGHTA and CDR2 FQGNSA. CDR3 nucleotide sequence: TGTGCCAGCAGCTTAGGAGACAACTACGAGCAGTACTTC. Amino acids: CASSLGDNYEQYF.

This clone was seen a handful of times. The chain uses TRBV28 and TRBJ1-1, with 10 bases aligning to TRBD1. The CDR3 consists of 19 residues. The trim removed 6 bases at V and 6 bases at J, leaving 22 bases unmatched. Germline CDR1 MDHEN, CDR2 SYDVKM. CDR3 amino acids: CASSPRNLRQGARWAEAFF. Written as DNA, the CDR3 is TGTGCCAGCAGCCCACGAAATCTAAGACAGGGGGCACGGTGGGCTGAAGCTTTCTTT. Full variable domain (missing parts from reference TRBV28 and TRBJ1-1): DVKVTQSSRYLVKRTGEKVFLECVQDMDHENMFWYRQDPGLGLRLIYFSYDVKMKEKGDIPEGYSVSREKKERFSLILESASTNQTSMYLCASSPRNLRQGARWAEAFFGQGTRLTVV.

This chain links TRBV4-1 with TRBJ1-6; D is ambiguous. Germline V CDR1 and CDR2: MGHRA, YSYEKL. This CDR3 has 16 amino acids. V lost 0 bases, J lost 3 bases, and 9 bases lay in between. The CDR3 sequence: CASSQDREGYNSPLHF. The CDR3 bases are TGCGCCAGCAGCCAAGATCGAGAGGGCTATAATTCACCCCTCCACTTT.

The rearrangement links TRBV20-1 to TRBJ2-1; TRBD1 is a possible D gene (5 bases). V dropped 3 bases and J dropped 8 bases, with 14 bases sitting between them. Germline V gene lookup returns CDR1 DFQATT and CDR2 SNEGSKA (reference sequence). The CDR3 contains 13 residues. For the CDR3, the DNA is TGCAGTGCTAGTGCTGGGGCCGGTGATGAGCAGTTCTTC. This codes for CSASAGAGDEQFF.

The rearrangement links TRBV7-9 to TRBJ1-2; 8 bases align to TRBD1. With V trimmed by 5 bases and J by 7 bases, 21 bases remained unmatched. There are 18 residues in the CDR3. Germline V lookup: CDR1 SEHNR, CDR2 FQNEAQ (reference sequence). The CDR3 region has the DNA TGTGCCAGCAGCCCTCGGACACTCCGACCGACAGGGGCGGGTGGCTACACCTTC. Its protein product is CASSPRTLRPTGAGGYTF.

The V gene is TRBV5-1, the J gene TRBJ2-7; 7 bases fit TRBD1. Trimming removed 4 bases from V and 2 bases from J; junction bases left unmatched: 9. The CDR3 has 15 residues. Germline V gene data show CDR1 as SGHRS and CDR2 as YFSETQ. The CDR3 DNA is TGCGCCAGCAGCGTGAATCCGGGACAGACCTACGAGCAGTACTTC. Protein product: CASSVNPGQTYEQYF.

This chain connects TRBV15 to TRBJ1-6; D is unclear. Germline V gives CDR1 LNHNV, CDR2 YYDKDF (reference sequence). The V and J ends lost 0 bases and 13 bases respectively, with 7 bases between them. CDR3 size: 12 residues. The CDR3 spells CATSRESGPLHF. As DNA, the CDR3 is TGTGCCACCAGCAGAGAGTCAGGTCCCCTCCACTTT. The full variable domain, in which reference TRBV15 and TRBJ1-6 provide the parts outside the CDR3, is DAMVIQNPRYQVTQFGKPVTLSCSQTLNHNVMYWYQQKSSQAPKLLFHYYDKDFNNEADTPDNFQSRRPNTSFCFLDIRSPGLGDTAMYLCATSRESGPLHFGNGTRLTVT.

The CDR3 region has the DNA TGTGCCAGCAGTGGAGGAGCAAACTATGGCTACACCTTC. It yields the protein CASSGGANYGYTF. The rearrangement uses TRBV25-1 and TRBJ1-2, with D unclear. Trimming took 4 bases from V and 2 from J, leaving 8 bases between them. CDR1 MGHDK and CDR2 SYGVNS come from the germline V gene. CDR3 length: 13 amino acids.

This chain uses TRBV20-1 with TRBJ1-2; 8 positions match TRBD1. The CDR3 spans 11 residues. V lost 6 bases to trimming and J lost 8 bases; unmatched junction nucleotides: 5. Germline CDR1 DFQATT, CDR2 SNEGSKA (reference sequence). As DNA, the CDR3 is TGCAGTGCCAGCAGGGGGCGCGGCTACACCTTC. The encoded protein is CSASRGRGYTF.

CDR3 coding DNA: TGTGCCAGCAGCTTAACCAGGGCCACAGATACGCAGTATTTT. Translation gives CASSLTRATDTQYF. This sequence joins TRBV7-2 and TRBJ2-3; possible D gene TRBD1, 5 bases. This CDR3 is built from 14 residues. Trimming shortened V by 2 bases and J by 2 bases, and 8 bases separated the two germline ends. Germline V gene lookup returns CDR1 SGHTA and CDR2 FQGNSA.

The chain employs TRBV29-1 and TRBJ1-2; 9 nucleotides align to TRBD1. Looked up from germline, CDR1 is SQVTM and CDR2 is ANQGSEA. The CDR3 is made up of 16 amino acids. V trimming: 6 bases; J trimming: 3 bases; junction bases outside the gene matches: 14. CDR3 bases: TGCAGCGTCTTAGACAGGGGGAGTTATTGGCACTATGGCTACACCTTC. This sequence encodes CSVLDRGSYWHYGYTF.

The table lists this clone with a count of one. This chain joins TRBV4-3 and TRBJ1-3, with D unclear. This CDR3 region has 14 residues. V lost 4 bases and J 0 bases, leaving 7 bases between the germline ends. The germline V gene has CDR1 LGHNA and CDR2 YSLEER. The CDR3 here is CASSPNYSGNTIYF. CDR3 bases: TGCGCCAGCAGCCCTAACTACTCTGGAAACACCATATATTTT.